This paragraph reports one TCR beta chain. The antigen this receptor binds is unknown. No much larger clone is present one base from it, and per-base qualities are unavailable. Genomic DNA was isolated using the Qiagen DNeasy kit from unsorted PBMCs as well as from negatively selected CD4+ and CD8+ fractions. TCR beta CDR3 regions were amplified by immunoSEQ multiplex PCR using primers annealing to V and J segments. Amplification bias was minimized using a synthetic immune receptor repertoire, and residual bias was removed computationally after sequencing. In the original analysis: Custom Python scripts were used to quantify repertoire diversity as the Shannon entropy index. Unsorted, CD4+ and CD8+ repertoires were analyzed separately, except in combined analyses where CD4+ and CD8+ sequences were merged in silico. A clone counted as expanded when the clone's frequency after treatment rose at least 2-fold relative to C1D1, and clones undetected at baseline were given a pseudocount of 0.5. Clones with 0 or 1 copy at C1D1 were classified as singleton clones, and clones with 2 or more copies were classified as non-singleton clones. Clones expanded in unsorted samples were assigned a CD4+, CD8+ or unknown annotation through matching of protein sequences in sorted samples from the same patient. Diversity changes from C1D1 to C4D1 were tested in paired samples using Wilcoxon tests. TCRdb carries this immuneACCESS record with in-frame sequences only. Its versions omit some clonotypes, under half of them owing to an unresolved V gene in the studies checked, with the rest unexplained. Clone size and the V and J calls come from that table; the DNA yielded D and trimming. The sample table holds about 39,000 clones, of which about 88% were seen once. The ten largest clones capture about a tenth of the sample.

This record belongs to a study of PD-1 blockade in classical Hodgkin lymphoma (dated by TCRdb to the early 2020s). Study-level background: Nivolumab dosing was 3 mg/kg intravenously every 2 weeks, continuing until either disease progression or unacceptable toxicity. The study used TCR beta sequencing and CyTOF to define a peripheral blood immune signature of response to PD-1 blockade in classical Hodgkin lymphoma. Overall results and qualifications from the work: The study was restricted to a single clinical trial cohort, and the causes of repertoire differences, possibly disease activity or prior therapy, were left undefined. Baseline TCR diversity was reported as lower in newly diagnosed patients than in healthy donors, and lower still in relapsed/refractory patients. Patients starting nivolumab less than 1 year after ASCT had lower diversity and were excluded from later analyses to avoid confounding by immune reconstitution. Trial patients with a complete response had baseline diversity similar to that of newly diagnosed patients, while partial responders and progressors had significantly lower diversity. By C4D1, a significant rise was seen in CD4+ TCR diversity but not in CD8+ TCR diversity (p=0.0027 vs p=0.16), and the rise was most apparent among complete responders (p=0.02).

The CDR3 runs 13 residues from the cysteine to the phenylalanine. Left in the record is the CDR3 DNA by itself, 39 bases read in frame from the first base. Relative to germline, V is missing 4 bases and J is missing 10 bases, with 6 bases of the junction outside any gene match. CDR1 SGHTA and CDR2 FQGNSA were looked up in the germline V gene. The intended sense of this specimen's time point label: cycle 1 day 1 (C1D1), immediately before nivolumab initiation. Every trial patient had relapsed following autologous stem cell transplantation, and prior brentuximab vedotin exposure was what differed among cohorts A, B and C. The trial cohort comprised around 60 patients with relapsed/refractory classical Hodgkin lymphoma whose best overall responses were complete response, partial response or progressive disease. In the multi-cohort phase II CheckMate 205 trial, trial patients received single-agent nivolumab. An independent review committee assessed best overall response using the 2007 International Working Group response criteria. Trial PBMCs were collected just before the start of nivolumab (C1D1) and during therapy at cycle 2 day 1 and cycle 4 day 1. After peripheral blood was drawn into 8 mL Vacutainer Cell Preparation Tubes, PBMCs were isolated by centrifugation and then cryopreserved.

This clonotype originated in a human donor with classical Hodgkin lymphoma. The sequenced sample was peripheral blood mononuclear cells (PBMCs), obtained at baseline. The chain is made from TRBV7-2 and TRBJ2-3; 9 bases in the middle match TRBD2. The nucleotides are TGTGCCAGCAGCTGGGCCCGGACTAGCGCGCAGTATTTT. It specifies CASSWARTSAQYF.